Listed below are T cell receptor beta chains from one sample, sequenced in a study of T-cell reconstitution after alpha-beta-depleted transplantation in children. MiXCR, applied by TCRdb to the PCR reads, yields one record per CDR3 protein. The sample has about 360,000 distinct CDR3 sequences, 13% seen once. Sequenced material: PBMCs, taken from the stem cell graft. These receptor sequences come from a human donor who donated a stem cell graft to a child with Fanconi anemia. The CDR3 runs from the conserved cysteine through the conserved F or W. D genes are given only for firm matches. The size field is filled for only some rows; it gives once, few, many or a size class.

DNA: TGTGCCAGCACCGAGCGGGGTCAGGGACAGCCCCAGCATTTT; CDR3: CASTERGQGQPQHF; size: -; D: -; J: TRBJ1-5; V: TRBV6-2/TRBV6-3
DNA: TGTGCCAGCAGCGTAGCTTTCGATGAGCAGTTCTTC; CDR3: CASSVAFDEQFF; size: many; D: -; J: TRBJ2-1; V: TRBV9
DNA: TGCGCCAGCAGGGCTGGGGACACTGAAGCTTTCTTT; CDR3: CASRAGDTEAFF; size: few; D: -; J: TRBJ1-1; V: TRBV5-1
DNA: TGTGCCAGCAGCTTAAGGACTAGCGGGGGTTCAGATACGCAGTATTTT; CDR3: CASSLRTSGGSDTQYF; size: few; D: TRBD2; J: TRBJ2-3; V: TRBV11-2
DNA: TGTGCCAGCACTTTCAACGGGGGCGCAGGTGAAAAACTGTTTTTT; CDR3: CASTFNGGAGEKLFF; size: few; D: -; J: TRBJ1-4; V: TRBV3-1
DNA: TGCGCCAGCAGCTTAGAGGGGCAGGGCGGATCACCCCTCCACTTT; CDR3: CASSLEGQGGSPLHF; size: few; D: -; J: TRBJ1-6; V: TRBV5-1
DNA: TGCGCCAGCATGACGGTGGCTGGGGCCAACGTCCTGACTTTC; CDR3: CASMTVAGANVLTF; size: -; D: -; J: TRBJ2-6; V: TRBV5-1
DNA: TGCAGCGTTGATCCCGGGACAGGGGACTATGGCTACACCTTC; CDR3: CSVDPGTGDYGYTF; size: -; D: TRBD1; J: TRBJ1-2; V: TRBV29-1
DNA: TGTGCCAGCAGCGTTAGCGGGGGAGAGACCCAGTACTTC; CDR3: CASSVSGGETQYF; size: few; D: TRBD2; J: TRBJ2-5; V: TRBV25-1
DNA: TGTGCCAGTAGTATAGAAGAATCCGGGGCCAACGTCCTGACTTTC; CDR3: CASSIEESGANVLTF; size: many; D: -; J: TRBJ2-6; V: TRBV19
DNA: TGTGCCAGCAGTTTATCCCTGAGGGACAGGGGTGGCGGGGAGCTGTTTTTT; CDR3: CASSLSLRDRGGGELFF; size: -; D: TRBD1; J: TRBJ2-2; V: TRBV28
DNA: TGTGCCAGCAGAGTGATAGCAGGCTACACCTTC; CDR3: CASRVIAGYTF; size: many; D: -; J: TRBJ1-2; V: TRBV6-1
DNA: TGCGCCAGCAGCCTCCTTACGGGACTCGGGGTAGGGGGCTACACCTTC; CDR3: CASSLLTGLGVGGYTF; size: many; D: -; J: TRBJ1-2; V: TRBV4-3
DNA: TGCAGTGCTAGAAACCAGGGGCTGGGCCGAACTGAAGCTTTCTTT; CDR3: CSARNQGLGRTEAFF; size: many; D: -; J: TRBJ1-1; V: TRBV20-1
DNA: TGTGCCAGCAGGACAGAGAATAATTCACCCCTCCACTTT; CDR3: CASRTENNSPLHF; size: few; D: -; J: TRBJ1-6; V: TRBV2
DNA: TGTGCCGTTACCCGGGACAGGGCCGCAGATACGCAGTATTTT; CDR3: CAVTRDRAADTQYF; size: many; D: TRBD1; J: TRBJ2-3; V: TRBV12-3/TRBV12-4
DNA: TGTGCCAGCAGTTCAGGACGGAGCACAGATACGCAGTATTTT; CDR3: CASSSGRSTDTQYF; size: many; D: -; J: TRBJ2-3; V: TRBV7-9
DNA: TGTGCCAGCTCTCTCGGCATGAACACTGAAGCTTTCTTT; CDR3: CASSLGMNTEAFF; size: many; D: -; J: TRBJ1-1; V: TRBV5-6
DNA: TGCGCCAGCAGCTTGTCTTCTACGGGCTATGGCTACACCTTC; CDR3: CASSLSSTGYGYTF; size: -; D: -; J: TRBJ1-2; V: TRBV5-1
DNA: TGTGCCAGCAGCTTAGTTGAGGGGGGGAGCACCGGGGAGCTGTTTTTT; CDR3: CASSLVEGGSTGELFF; size: many; D: -; J: TRBJ2-2; V: TRBV7-8
DNA: TGCGCCAGCAGCCCCCGGCAGGGTGGCTACAATGAGCAGTTCTTC; CDR3: CASSPRQGGYNEQFF; size: -; D: -; J: TRBJ2-1; V: TRBV4-1
DNA: TGTGCCAGCAGCTTAGCCACAGGGGTCTATGCCCTCCACTTT; CDR3: CASSLATGVYALHF; size: few; D: TRBD1; J: TRBJ1-6; V: TRBV7-9